The 19 T cell receptor beta chains in this list originate from one sample, sequenced in a study of cytomegalovirus exposure and HLA in healthy donors. 60 Vbeta and 13 Jbeta primers were used in PCR. Clones were sequenced by immunoSEQ multiplex PCR, and TCRdb holds only the in-frame ones, with some missing. The data show roughly 77,000 clones, less than 80% seen once. Sequences were obtained from PBMCs. The receptors stem from a woman aged 50 to 65 in good health and CMV-seropositive.

This chain connects TRBV9 to TRBJ1-5; 8 nucleotides match TRBD1. This CDR3 spans 13 amino acids. The germline CDR1 and CDR2 sequences are SGDLS and YYNGEE. Trimming removed 3 bases from V and 7 bases from J; junction bases left unmatched: 3. In DNA, the CDR3 is TGTGCCAGCAGCGCTGGGACAGGACAGCCCCAGCATTTT. This encodes CASSAGTGQPQHF.

For the CDR3, the DNA is TGTGCCAGCAGCCTGAGTCGGGGACAGCGCCGCGGCACCATATATTTT. Translated: CASSLSRGQRRGTIYF. The chain has TRBV14 and TRBJ1-3, with 7 bases that match TRBD1. Germline V gene lookup returns CDR1 SGHDN and CDR2 FVKESK. The J segment lost 9 bases and the V segment lost 4 bases, leaving 15 bases of the junction unmatched. This CDR3 has 16 amino acids.

The genes are TRBV4-1 and TRBJ1-6; the match to TRBD1 covers 9 bases. V lost 2 bases to trimming and J lost 5 bases; unmatched junction nucleotides: 7. CDR3 size: 17 residues. Germline CDR1 reads MGHRA; CDR2 reads YSYEKL. CDR3 nucleotides: TGCGCCAGCAGCCAACCAAACAGGGGGCTTAATAATTCACCCCTCCACTTT. This codes for CASSQPNRGLNNSPLHF.

CDR3 loop: CASSDYSGGGTDTQYF. The DNA of the CDR3 is TGTGCCAGCTCAGACTATAGCGGGGGAGGCACAGATACGCAGTATTTT. The chain uses TRBV18 and TRBJ2-3; 9 bases fit TRBD2. The CDR3 sequence is 16 residues long. Per the germline V gene, CDR1 is KGHSH and CDR2 is LQKENI. V lost 5 bases and J lost 1; bases outside the gene matches: 7.

This clone was found once. The rearrangement joins TRBV28 to TRBJ2-7, with no clear D. This CDR3 region has 13 residues. Trimming cost V 2 bases and J 7 bases, with 12 bases left between them. CDR1 is MDHEN and CDR2 is SYDVKM in the germline V gene. CDR3 coding DNA: TGTGCCAGCAGTTTAGGAGAAATGGTTGAGCAGTACGTC. It encodes CASSLGEMVEQYV.

The chain recombines TRBV5-1 with TRBJ2-5, with 10 bases fitting TRBD2. CDR3 size: 16 residues. CDR1 is SGHRS and CDR2 is YFSETQ in the germline V gene. V dropped 3 bases and J dropped 2; count of bases not matched to a gene: 7. Here the CDR3 DNA reads TGCGCCAGCAGCTACCGGCTAGCGGGGGAGCAAGAGACCCAGTACTTC. Translated, it gives CASSYRLAGEQETQYF.

The rearrangement joins TRBV7-9 to TRBJ1-4; 8 bases agree with TRBD1. Looked up from germline, CDR1 is SEHNR and CDR2 is FQNEAQ (reference sequence). V was clipped by 5 bases and J by 7 bases; unmatched bases: 6. This CDR3 spans 14 amino acids. The CDR3 loop is CASSATGGIEKLFF. CDR3 nucleotides: TGTGCCAGCAGCGCTACAGGGGGAATTGAAAAACTGTTTTTT.

The chain carries TRBV14 and TRBJ2-7; D remains unclear. V dropped 0 bases and J dropped 10 bases, with 13 bases sitting between them. Germline V lookup: CDR1 SGHDN, CDR2 FVKESK. The CDR3 extends over 13 amino acids. As DNA, the CDR3 is TGTGCCAGCAGCCAAGATTTGGCGGAACCTCAGTACTTC. Translation: CASSQDLAEPQYF.

In this sample, this clone turned up a few times. The chain employs TRBV9 and TRBJ2-2; D is possibly TRBD1 (5 bases). Trimming took off 0 bases at V and 5 bases at J, with 8 bases between the two ends. The CDR3 has 14 amino acids. Germline loops: CDR1 SGDLS, CDR2 YYNGEE. The DNA for the CDR3 is TGTGCCAGCAGCGTAGAGCCAGGGACCGGGGAGCTGTTTTTT. Translated: CASSVEPGTGELFF.

This chain connects TRBV5-1 to TRBJ1-2, with D possibly matching TRBD1 (5 bases). V dropped 9 bases and J dropped 9 bases, with 15 bases sitting between them. The CDR3 extends over 11 amino acids. Germline values: CDR1 SGHRS, CDR2 YFSETQ. The CDR3 nucleotides read TGCGCCAACTGGGGCATTCCAAGCTACACCTTC. Encoded protein: CANWGIPSYTF.

This rearrangement joins TRBV29-1 to TRBJ1-5; D remains ambiguous. Germline assignment: CDR1 SQVTM and CDR2 ANQGSEA. The CDR3 covers 13 residues. Deletions cut 4 bases from V and 7 bases from J, with 14 bases between. CDR3 in amino acids: CSVVLGYGQPQHF. CDR3 DNA: TGCAGCGTTGTGTTGGGCTATGGGCAGCCCCAGCATTTT. The full variable domain, rest sourced from reference TRBV29-1 and TRBJ1-5, is SAVISQKPSRDICQRGTSLTIQCQVDSQVTMMFWYRQQPGQSLTLIATANQGSEATYESGFVIDKFPISRPNLTFSTLTVSNMSPEDSSIYLCSVVLGYGQPQHFGDGTRLSIL.

J is TRBJ2-5 and V is TRBV2; TRBD2 matches 10 bases. This CDR3 is built from 14 residues. J gave up 5 bases and V 10 bases, and 10 bases lay outside the gene matches. Germline loops: CDR1 SNHLY, CDR2 FYNNEI. The CDR3 DNA reads as TGTGCCACCGGGACTAGCGAAGGAGTGGAGACCCAGTACTTC. It specifies CATGTSEGVETQYF.

This chain uses TRBV7-9 with TRBJ2-7; 14 nucleotides line up with TRBD2. The germline V gene has CDR1 SEHNR and CDR2 FQNEAQ (reference sequence). J lost 6 bases, V lost 0 bases, and 10 bases had no gene match. The CDR3 has 18 residues. The CDR3 sequence is CASSLALLTSGGESEQYF. The CDR3 DNA is TGTGCCAGCAGCTTAGCCCTGCTGACTAGCGGGGGGGAGAGCGAGCAGTACTTC.

V usage is TRBV5-4 and J usage is TRBJ1-1, with D perhaps matching TRBD1 (5 bases). The CDR3 runs 15 residues. Looked up from germline, CDR1 is SGHNT and CDR2 is YYREEE (reference sequence). V lost 2 bases, J lost 3 bases, and 14 bases lay in between. CDR3 in amino acids: CASSLVGGDHTEAFF. The CDR3 coding sequence is TGTGCCAGCAGCTTAGTGGGGGGGGATCACACTGAAGCTTTCTTT. Full variable domain (remainder filled in from reference TRBV5-4 and TRBJ1-1): ETGVTQSPTHLIKTRGQQVTLRCSSQSGHNTVSWYQQALGQGPQFIFQYYREEENGRGNFPPRFSGLQFPNYSSELNVNALELDDSALYLCASSLVGGDHTEAFFGQGTRLTVV.

The genes are TRBV18 and TRBJ1-3, with D perhaps matching TRBD1 (6 bases). Germline-derived CDR1 and CDR2 are KGHSH and LQKENI. The V and J ends lost 5 bases and 4 bases respectively, with 12 bases between them. CDR3 length equals 14 residues. CDR3 region: CASSDGTPGNTIYF. The CDR3 DNA reads TGTGCCAGCTCAGACGGGACACCGGGAAACACCATATATTTT.

This clone was counted only a few times. The V and J genes are TRBV28 and TRBJ1-5; 8 bases fit TRBD1. This CDR3 region has 15 residues. The germline CDR1 and CDR2 sequences are MDHEN and SYDVKM. V was clipped by 4 bases and J by 5 bases; unmatched bases: 7. CDR3 in DNA: TGTGCCAGCAGTTCCCCTACCAGGGGGCATCAGCCCCAGCATTTT. It yields the protein CASSSPTRGHQPQHF.

V gene TRBV7-6 combines with J gene TRBJ2-3; TRBD1 is a possible D gene (5 bases). V lost 2 bases and J 3 bases, leaving 6 bases between the germline ends. CDR1 SGHVS and CDR2 FNYEAQ come from the germline V gene. CDR3 length: 13 amino acids. The CDR3 is CASSLQGTDTQYF. The CDR3 DNA reads TGTGCCAGCAGCTTACAGGGAACAGATACGCAGTATTTT.

This chain links TRBV6-1 with TRBJ1-2; possibly TRBD1 for D (6 bases). Germline V gene data show CDR1 as MNHNS and CDR2 as SASEGT. The CDR3 extends over 12 amino acids. The V and J ends lost 4 bases and 7 bases respectively, with 10 bases between them. The CDR3 DNA is TGTGCCAGCAGTGGTGTCAGGGGTGGCTACACCTTC. Translation gives CASSGVRGGYTF.

The V and J genes are TRBV11-1 and TRBJ2-7; 7 bases align to TRBD1. The CDR3 length is 19 residues. V gave up 5 bases and J gave up 0 bases; unmatched junction bases: 19. The germline gives CDR1 SGHAT, CDR2 FQDESV (reference sequence). The CDR3: CASSPWGTVNHVSSYEQYF. The CDR3 bases are TGTGCCAGCAGCCCTTGGGGGACAGTGAACCATGTGAGCTCCTACGAGCAGTACTTC.